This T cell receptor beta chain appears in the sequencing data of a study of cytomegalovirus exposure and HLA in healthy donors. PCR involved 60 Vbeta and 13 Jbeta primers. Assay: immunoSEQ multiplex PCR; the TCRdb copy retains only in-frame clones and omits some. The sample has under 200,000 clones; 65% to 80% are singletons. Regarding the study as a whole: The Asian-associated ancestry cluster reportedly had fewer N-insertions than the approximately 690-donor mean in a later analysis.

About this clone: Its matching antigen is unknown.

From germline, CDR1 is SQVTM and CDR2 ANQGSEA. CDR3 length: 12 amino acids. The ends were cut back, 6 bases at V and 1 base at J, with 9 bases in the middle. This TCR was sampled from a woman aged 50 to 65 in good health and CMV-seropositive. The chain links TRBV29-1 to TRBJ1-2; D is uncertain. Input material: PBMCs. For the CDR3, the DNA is TGCAGCGTGATACATCTTAACTATGGCTACACCTTC. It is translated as CSVIHLNYGYTF. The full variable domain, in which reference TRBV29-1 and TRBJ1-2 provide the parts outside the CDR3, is SAVISQKPSRDICQRGTSLTIQCQVDSQVTMMFWYRQQPGQSLTLIATANQGSEATYESGFVIDKFPISRPNLTFSTLTVSNMSPEDSSIYLCSVIHLNYGYTFGSGTRLTVV.